This TCR beta chain was recovered during a study of cytomegalovirus exposure and HLA in healthy donors. The ends lost 2 bases at V and 6 bases at J; junction bases unmatched: 6. Germline V gene lookup returns CDR1 KGHSH and CDR2 LQKENI. This CDR3 spans 14 amino acids. The PCR made use of 60 Vbeta and 13 Jbeta primers. Method: immunoSEQ multiplex PCR; TCRdb's copy keeps in-frame clones and lacks some. The table shows 75,000 to 95,000 clones, with 75% to 80% occurring only once. With respect to this clone: Its antigen is not known.

Study conclusions and caveats: Presence/absence comparisons presumed near-even sequencing depth among donors. As was reported, the classifier diagnosed cytomegalovirus status with high specificity and sensitivity. Reports indicate that TCR beta sequences accurately predicted the HLA-A and HLA-B alleles of most subjects.

V usage is TRBV18 and J usage is TRBJ1-1; TRBD1 aligns across 7 bases. This TCR was sampled from a woman aged 40 to 49 in good health and CMV-seropositive. The sample was PBMCs. Written as DNA, the CDR3 is TGTGCCAGCTCACCAAAAACAGGGGTTGCTGAAGCTTTCTTT. Its protein is CASSPKTGVAEAFF.